The present T cell receptor (beta chain) was sequenced within a study of blood T cells in healthy people across ages. General study results and limits: More naive CD4+ cells and higher diversity were found in long-lived than in aged donors.

CDR1 and CDR2 (germline): MNHEY, SVGAGI. CDR3 length equals 14 residues. The V segment lost 6 bases and the J segment 5 bases; nucleotides outside the gene matches: 8. A few counts support this clonotype. Its antigen is not identified. With a J-beta primer mix and a sample-barcoded 5' primer, a second PCR ran about 6 to 11 cycles. TCRdb passed the 5' RACE reads through MiXCR, listing each CDR3 protein once. The sample lists around 1.7 million distinct CDR3 sequences; roughly 30% were seen once. Specimen: blood. The receptor was derived from a woman in her twenties or thirties in good health. The chain combines TRBV6-5 with TRBJ2-3; 7 bases line up with TRBD2. The CDR3 coding sequence is TGTGCCAGCAGGAACCGGGACTACCAAGATACGCAGTATTTT. Residues: CASRNRDYQDTQYF.